These T cell receptor beta chains were read from a single sample in a study of OX40 agonist ivuxolimab in advanced cancers. The table came from immunoSEQ multiplex PCR; TCRdb's copy has only in-frame clones and leaves some out. The sample holds more than 75,000 clones; about 86% are singletons and the top ten take 5.5% to 8.5%. The sample in question was CD4+ or CD8+ T cells sorted from blood, obtained in a trial of the OX40 agonist ivuxolimab. The receptors originated from an adult with an advanced solid tumor such as melanoma, head and neck, liver or kidney cancer. Each CDR3 is given with its conserved first and last residue. D genes are given only for firm matches. Some rows have no size entry. The others give once, few or many, or a class for an expanded clone.

>NA|TRBD1|TRBV28|TRBJ2-2
CASSSLGTGNQNTGELFF
TGTGCCAGCAGTTCCCTTGGGACAGGCAATCAGAACACCGGGGAGCTGTTTTTT
>NA|TRBD1|TRBV5-1|TRBJ1-4
CASSFRQGGEKLFF
TGCGCCAGCAGCTTTCGACAGGGAGGAGAAAAACTGTTTTTT
>NA|NA|TRBV6-1|TRBJ2-1
CASSKGGIYNEQFF
TGTGCCAGCAGCAAAGGCGGGATTTACAATGAGCAGTTCTTC
>NA|TRBD2|TRBV5-1|TRBJ2-7
CASSSASGSSYEQYF
TGCGCCAGCAGCTCGGCTAGCGGCAGCTCCTACGAGCAGTACTTC
>NA|NA|TRBV10-1|TRBJ2-1
CASSEPGEWEQFF
TGCGCCAGCAGTGAGCCGGGGGAATGGGAGCAGTTCTTC
>once|NA|TRBV28|TRBJ1-4
CASTSGGPRGNEKLFF
TGTGCCAGCACCTCCGGGGGGCCGCGGGGTAATGAAAAACTGTTTTTT
>NA|TRBD1|TRBV19|TRBJ2-1
CASNPRTGGGYNEQFF
TGTGCCAGTAACCCTCGGACAGGCGGAGGCTACAATGAGCAGTTCTTC
>NA|TRBD2|TRBV19|TRBJ2-1
CASSSPGLAGGNEQFF
TGTGCCAGTAGTAGCCCGGGACTAGCGGGAGGTAATGAGCAGTTCTTC
>once|TRBD1|TRBV29-1|TRBJ2-1
CSVDPGDRGYNEQFF
TGCAGCGTCGACCCGGGAGACAGGGGGTACAATGAGCAGTTCTTC
>NA|NA|TRBV6-5|TRBJ1-1
CASRAGQSYTEAFF
TGTGCCAGCAGGGCGGGACAAAGTTACACTGAAGCTTTCTTT
>NA|NA|TRBV5-5|TRBJ1-2
CASSTGTGYYGYTF
TGTGCCAGCAGCACAGGGACGGGTTACTATGGCTACACCTTC
>NA|TRBD1|TRBV28|TRBJ1-1
CASPPGQGSTEAFF
TGTGCCAGCCCCCCGGGACAGGGGAGCACTGAAGCTTTCTTT
>few|TRBD1|TRBV12-5|TRBJ2-3
CASGLVQGAADTQYF
TGTGCTAGTGGTTTGGTTCAGGGGGCGGCAGATACGCAGTATTTT
>NA|TRBD2|TRBV28|TRBJ2-2
CASSRTSGGGELFF
TGTGCCAGCAGTAGGACTAGCGGGGGCGGGGAGCTGTTTTTT
>NA|NA|TRBV7-9|TRBJ2-1
CASSSLRINNEQFF
TGTGCCAGCAGCTCTTTGCGGATCAACAATGAGCAGTTCTTC
>NA|TRBD1|TRBV28|TRBJ1-4
CASSTRGRGSNEKLFF
TGTGCCAGCAGCACCAGGGGGCGCGGATCTAATGAAAAACTGTTTTTT
>NA|NA|TRBV7-2|TRBJ1-1
CASSLRAGEAFF
TGTGCCAGCAGCTTAAGGGCGGGTGAAGCTTTCTTT
>NA|NA|TRBV9|TRBJ1-5
CASSPRRWEQIYSNQPQHF
TGTGCCAGCAGCCCCCGTAGGTGGGAGCAGATATATAGCAATCAGCCCCAGCATTTT
>few|NA|TRBV19|TRBJ1-5
CASSMDKGQPQHF
TGTGCCAGTAGTATGGATAAGGGTCAGCCCCAGCATTTT
>few|TRBD2|TRBV14|TRBJ2-3
CASSHPAGVSDTQYF
TGTGCCAGCAGCCATCCGGCGGGAGTTTCGGATACGCAGTATTTT
>few|TRBD1|TRBV2|TRBJ2-5
CASSRDSPDQYF
TGTGCCAGCAGCAGGGACAGCCCCGACCAGTACTTC
>NA|NA|TRBV7-9|TRBJ1-1
CASSARQANTEAFF
TGTGCCAGCAGCGCCAGACAGGCGAACACTGAAGCTTTCTTT
>NA|NA|TRBV7-2|TRBJ2-7
CASSSLLGTSYEQYF
TGTGCCAGCAGCTCCCTACTGGGGACTTCCTACGAGCAGTACTTC
>NA|NA|TRBV4-1|TRBJ2-3
CASSPQPELDVSQYF
TGCGCCAGCAGCCCCCAGCCAGAACTTGATGTGTCGCAGTATTTT
>NA|NA|TRBV7-6|TRBJ2-7
CASSLSPRGEQYF
TGTGCCAGCAGCTTATCCCCGCGGGGCGAGCAGTACTTC
>few|TRBD1|TRBV11-2|TRBJ2-5
CASSLSDRGPETQYF
TGTGCCAGCAGCTTATCGGACAGGGGGCCAGAGACCCAGTACTTC